The 13 T cell receptor beta chains reported below all come from one sample, sequenced in a study of blood T cell repertoires in COVID-19. The assay was immunoSEQ multiplex PCR, and TCRdb's table has in-frame clones only and misses some. The profile shows more than 140,000 clones, around 84% of them singletons. Sequenced sample: peripheral blood. Receptors originate from an older woman with acute or convalescent COVID-19.

The genes are TRBV19 and TRBJ1-6; a weak D match, TRBD1 (6 bases). The CDR3 extends over 14 amino acids. Germline CDR1 reads LNHDA; CDR2 reads SQIVND (reference sequence). The V and J ends lost 5 bases and 11 bases respectively, with 16 bases between them. The CDR3 here is CASSAARQETPLHF. The CDR3 nucleotides are TGTGCCAGTAGTGCCGCCCGACAGGAAACACCCCTCCACTTT.

This clone was seen a few times. The chain has TRBV12-5 and TRBJ1-5, with D possibly TRBD1 on 5 matching bases. CDR1 is LGHNT and CDR2 is FRNRAP in the germline V gene. The CDR3 has 15 amino acids. V shed 6 bases and J shed 0 bases, with 12 bases lying between them. CDR3 nucleotide sequence: TGTGCTAGTGGCCCCGGAGGGGTTAGCAATCAGCCCCAGCATTTT. Residues: CASGPGGVSNQPQHF.

The chain employs TRBV5-1 and TRBJ1-3, with unresolved D. Per germline, CDR1 SGHRS and CDR2 YFSETQ. With 2 bases removed from V and 0 bases from J, the gap between germline ends came to 15 bases. CDR3 length: 17 amino acids. The CDR3 coding sequence is TGCGCCAGCAGCTTCCTGGACTTCACCTCCTCTGGAAACACCATATATTTT. Residues: CASSFLDFTSSGNTIYF.

The V and J genes are TRBV28 and TRBJ2-3; D is undetermined. CDR1 and CDR2 from the germline V gene are MDHEN and SYDVKM. The CDR3 extends over 16 amino acids. V was clipped by 6 bases and J by 4 bases, with 20 bases between them. Written as DNA, the CDR3 is TGTGCCAGCAGCTCCCGTCGTCTCTCTAGGCCAGATACGCAGTATTTT. Protein: CASSSRRLSRPDTQYF.

There are a few counts of this clone. This chain joins TRBV5-1 and TRBJ2-5; 7 positions match TRBD1. The CDR3 has 15 residues. Trimming removed 4 bases from V and 4 bases from J; junction bases left unmatched: 10. CDR1 is SGHRS and CDR2 is YFSETQ in the germline V gene. In DNA, the CDR3 is TGCGCCAGCAGCGGGTCCGGGACAGCTACAGAGACCCAGTACTTC. This encodes CASSGSGTATETQYF.

In DNA form, the CDR3 reads TGTGCCATCAGTGCCTATGAAGGAAACACCATATATTTT. Translation gives CAISAYEGNTIYF. The chain uses TRBV10-3 and TRBJ1-3; D gene unclear. From germline, CDR1 is ENHRY and CDR2 SYGVKD. CDR3 length equals 13 residues. Trimming pared 4 bases from V and 4 bases from J, leaving 8 bases between.

V and J are TRBV5-4 and TRBJ1-2, with unresolved D. The CDR3 has 17 residues. Looked up from germline, CDR1 is SGHNT and CDR2 is YYREEE (reference sequence). The ends were cut back, 5 bases at V and 5 bases at J, with 25 bases in the middle. Here the CDR3 reads CASRTRAGEDFGYGYTF. The CDR3 DNA reads TGTGCCAGCAGGACACGGGCCGGGGAGGATTTTGGGTATGGCTACACCTTC.

The V gene is TRBV19, the J gene TRBJ2-4; 7 positions agree with TRBD1. J gave up 2 bases and V 5 bases, and 9 bases lay outside the gene matches. CDR1 LNHDA and CDR2 SQIVND come from the germline V gene (reference sequence). The CDR3 has 16 amino acids. The CDR3 here is CASSAYRGLTKNIQYF. The CDR3 DNA reads TGTGCCAGTAGTGCGTACAGGGGTCTAACCAAAAACATTCAGTACTTC.

The rearrangement uses TRBV5-1 and TRBJ2-5; 11 positions agree with TRBD2. There are 19 residues in the CDR3. CDR1 and CDR2 from the germline V gene are SGHRS and YFSETQ. Germline trimming cut 0 bases from V and 1 base from J; bases unmatched to any gene: 11. The CDR3 nucleotides read TGCGCCAGCAGCTTGGGATTAGGTCTAGCGGGGGGATTCCAAGAGACCCAGTACTTC. This gives the protein CASSLGLGLAGGFQETQYF. Full variable domain (outside the CDR3, taken from reference TRBV5-1 and TRBJ2-5): KAGVTQTPRYLIKTRGQQVTLSCSPISGHRSVSWYQQTPGQGLQFLFEYFSETQRNKGNFPGRFSGRQFSNSRSEMNVSTLELGDSALYLCASSLGLGLAGGFQETQYFGPGTRLLVL.

This rearrangement joins TRBV4-3 to TRBJ2-7, with 7 bases lining up with TRBD1. The CDR3 has 14 residues. Germline CDR1 reads LGHNA; CDR2 reads YSLEER. The J segment lost 3 bases and the V segment lost 1 base, leaving 3 bases of the junction unmatched. The CDR3 protein is CASSQAQGIYEQYF. CDR3 nucleotides: TGCGCCAGCAGCCAAGCACAGGGGATCTACGAGCAGTACTTC.

This clone was observed a handful of times. The chain couples TRBV7-9 to TRBJ1-3, with D possibly being TRBD1 (5 bases). The germline V gene has CDR1 SEHNR and CDR2 FQNEAQ (reference sequence). V dropped 3 bases and J dropped 0 bases, with 12 bases sitting between them. The CDR3 runs 16 residues. CDR3 region: CASSLMDITSGNTIYF. The CDR3, as DNA: TGTGCCAGCAGCTTGATGGACATCACCTCTGGAAACACCATATATTTT.

This clone was recorded only once. The chain's CDR3 is CASSVSNEQFF. CDR3 nucleotide sequence: TGTGCCAGCTCCGTATCCAATGAGCAGTTCTTC. This chain joins TRBV5-4 and TRBJ2-1; unclear D gene. The CDR3 is 11 amino acids. Trimming left V 7 bases short and J 6 bases short, with 8 bases between. Germline lookup yields CDR1 SGHNT and CDR2 YYREEE (reference sequence).

To note about this clone: One end of the junction fails to match germline, which may point to a read error. Additional DNA sequences in this sample encode the identical CDR3. The V call is TRBV12-3 or TRBV12-4, the J call TRBJ2-7, with D perhaps assigned TRBD1 or TRBD2 (5 bases each). CDR3 length: 13 residues. CDR3 sequence (DNA): TGTGCCAGCAGATTAGAGGGGCGCTACGAGCAGTACTTC. Amino acid sequence: CASRLEGRYEQYF.